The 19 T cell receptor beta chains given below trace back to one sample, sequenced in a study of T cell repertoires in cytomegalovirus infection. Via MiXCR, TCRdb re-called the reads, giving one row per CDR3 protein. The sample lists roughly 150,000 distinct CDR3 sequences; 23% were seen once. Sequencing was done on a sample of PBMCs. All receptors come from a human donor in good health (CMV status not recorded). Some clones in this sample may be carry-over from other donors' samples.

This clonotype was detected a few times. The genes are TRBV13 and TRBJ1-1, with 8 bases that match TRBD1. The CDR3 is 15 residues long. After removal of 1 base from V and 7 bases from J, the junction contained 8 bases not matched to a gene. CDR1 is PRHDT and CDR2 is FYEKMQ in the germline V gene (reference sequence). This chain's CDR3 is CASSLDLGQGIEAFF. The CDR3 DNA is TGTGCCAGCAGCTTAGACCTCGGACAGGGAATTGAAGCTTTCTTT.

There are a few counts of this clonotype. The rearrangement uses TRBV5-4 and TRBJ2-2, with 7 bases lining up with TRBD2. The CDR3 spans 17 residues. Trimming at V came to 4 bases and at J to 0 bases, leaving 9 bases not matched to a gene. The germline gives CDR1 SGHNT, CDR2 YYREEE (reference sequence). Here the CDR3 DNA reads TGTGCCAGCAGCCCAGGACTAGGAACTTCGAACACCGGGGAGCTGTTTTTT. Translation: CASSPGLGTSNTGELFF.

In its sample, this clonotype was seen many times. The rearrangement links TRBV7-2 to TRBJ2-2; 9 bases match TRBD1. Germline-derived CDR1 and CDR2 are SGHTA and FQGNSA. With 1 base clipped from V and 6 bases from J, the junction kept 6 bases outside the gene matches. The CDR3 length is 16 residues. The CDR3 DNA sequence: TGTGCCAGCAGCTTAGGGGACAGGGAAGGCCCCGGGGAGCTGTTTTTT. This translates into CASSLGDREGPGELFF.

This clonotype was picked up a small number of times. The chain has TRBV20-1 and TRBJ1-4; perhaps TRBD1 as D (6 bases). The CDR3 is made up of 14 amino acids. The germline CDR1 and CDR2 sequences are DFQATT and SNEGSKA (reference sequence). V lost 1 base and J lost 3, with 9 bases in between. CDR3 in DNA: TGCAGTGCTAGAGTAGGACAGCCTAATGAAAAACTGTTTTTT. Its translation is CSARVGQPNEKLFF.

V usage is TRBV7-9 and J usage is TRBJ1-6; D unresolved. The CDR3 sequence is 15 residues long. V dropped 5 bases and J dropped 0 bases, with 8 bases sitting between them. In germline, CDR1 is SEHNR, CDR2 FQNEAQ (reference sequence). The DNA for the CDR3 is TGTGCCAGCAGCGCGTTGAGCTCCTATAATTCACCCCTCCACTTT. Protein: CASSALSSYNSPLHF.

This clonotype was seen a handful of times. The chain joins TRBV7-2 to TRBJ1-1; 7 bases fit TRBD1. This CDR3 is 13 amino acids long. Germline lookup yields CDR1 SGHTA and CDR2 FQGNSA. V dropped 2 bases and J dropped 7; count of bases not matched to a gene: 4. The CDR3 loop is CASSLLDRSEAFF. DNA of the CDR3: TGTGCCAGCAGCTTATTGGACAGGAGTGAAGCTTTCTTT.

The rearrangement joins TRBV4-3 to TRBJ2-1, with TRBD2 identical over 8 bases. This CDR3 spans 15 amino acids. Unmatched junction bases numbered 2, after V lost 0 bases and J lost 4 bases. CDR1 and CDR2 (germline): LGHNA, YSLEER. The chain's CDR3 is CASSQETSGYNEQFF. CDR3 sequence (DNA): TGCGCCAGCAGCCAAGAAACTAGCGGTTACAATGAGCAGTTCTTC.

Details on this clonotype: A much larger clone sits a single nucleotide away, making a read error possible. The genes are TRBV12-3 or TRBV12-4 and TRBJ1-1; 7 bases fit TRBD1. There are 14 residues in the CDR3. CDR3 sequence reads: CASTSGTVNTEAYF. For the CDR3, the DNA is TGTGCCAGCACCTCCGGGACAGTGAACACTGAAGCTTACTTT.

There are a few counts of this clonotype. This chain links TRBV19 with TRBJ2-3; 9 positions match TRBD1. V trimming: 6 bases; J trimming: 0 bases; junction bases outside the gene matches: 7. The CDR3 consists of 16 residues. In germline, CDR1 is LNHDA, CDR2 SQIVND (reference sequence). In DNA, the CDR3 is TGTGCCAGTAGCGGAACCGGGACAGGGAGCACAGATACGCAGTATTTT. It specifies CASSGTGTGSTDTQYF.

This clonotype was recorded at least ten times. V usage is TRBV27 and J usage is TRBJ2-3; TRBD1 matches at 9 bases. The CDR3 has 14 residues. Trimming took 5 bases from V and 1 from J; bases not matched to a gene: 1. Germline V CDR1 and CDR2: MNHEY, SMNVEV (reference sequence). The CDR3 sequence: CASSRDRGTDTQYF. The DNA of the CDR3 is TGTGCCAGCAGTCGGGACAGGGGCACAGATACGCAGTATTTT.

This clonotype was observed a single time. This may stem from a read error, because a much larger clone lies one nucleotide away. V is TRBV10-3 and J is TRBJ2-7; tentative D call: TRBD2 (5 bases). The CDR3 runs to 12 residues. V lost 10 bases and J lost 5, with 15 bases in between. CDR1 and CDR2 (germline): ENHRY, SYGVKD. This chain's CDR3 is CATTSGSNEQYF. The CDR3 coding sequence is TGTGCCACAACTAGTGGTTCCAACGAGCAGTACTTC.

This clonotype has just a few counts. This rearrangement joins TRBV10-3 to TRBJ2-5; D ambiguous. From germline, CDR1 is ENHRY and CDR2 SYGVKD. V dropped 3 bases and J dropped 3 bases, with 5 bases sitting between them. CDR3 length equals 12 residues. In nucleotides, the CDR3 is TGTGCCATCAGTGAAGAGGAAGAGACCCAGTACTTC. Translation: CAISEEEETQYF.

The CDR3 nucleotides are TGTGCCAGCAGCTTAGCCCGCGAGAGGGTAGATACGCAGTATTTT. This gives the protein CASSLARERVDTQYF. The gene calls are TRBV7-2 and TRBJ2-3; D might be TRBD2 (5 bases). V was shortened by 0 bases and J by 5 bases, with 12 bases between the two germline ends. Germline V CDR1 and CDR2: SGHTA, FQGNSA. The CDR3 totals 15 residues.

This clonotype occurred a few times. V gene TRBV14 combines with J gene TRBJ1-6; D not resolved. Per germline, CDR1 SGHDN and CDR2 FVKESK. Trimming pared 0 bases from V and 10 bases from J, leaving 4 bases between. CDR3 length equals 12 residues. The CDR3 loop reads CASSQEDSPLHF. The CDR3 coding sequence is TGTGCCAGCAGCCAAGAGGACTCACCCCTCCACTTT. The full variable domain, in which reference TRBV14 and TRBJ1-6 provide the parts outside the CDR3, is EAGVTQFPSHSVIEKGQTVTLRCDPISGHDNLYWYRRVMGKEIKFLLHFVKESKQDESGMPNNRFLAERTGGTYSTLKVQPAELEDSGVYFCASSQEDSPLHFGNGTRLTVT.

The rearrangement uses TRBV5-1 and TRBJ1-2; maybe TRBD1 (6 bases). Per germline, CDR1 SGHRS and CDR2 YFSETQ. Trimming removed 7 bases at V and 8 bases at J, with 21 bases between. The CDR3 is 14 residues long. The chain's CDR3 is CASGGSLGADGYTF. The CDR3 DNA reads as TGCGCCAGCGGAGGGAGTCTGGGGGCGGACGGCTACACCTTC.

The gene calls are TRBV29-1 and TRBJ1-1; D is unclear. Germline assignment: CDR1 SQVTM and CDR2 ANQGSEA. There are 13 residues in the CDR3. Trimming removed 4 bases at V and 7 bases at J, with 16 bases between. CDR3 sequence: CSVGSPRVFEAFF. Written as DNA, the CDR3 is TGCAGCGTTGGGTCCCCGAGGGTCTTTGAAGCTTTCTTT.

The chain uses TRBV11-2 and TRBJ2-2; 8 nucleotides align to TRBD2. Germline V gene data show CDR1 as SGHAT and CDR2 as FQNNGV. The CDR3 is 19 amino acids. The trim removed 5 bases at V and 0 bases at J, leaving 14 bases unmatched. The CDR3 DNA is TGTGCCAGCAGCACAAGGGGGTTCGCGGGGGGAACGAACACCGGGGAGCTGTTTTTT. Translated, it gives CASSTRGFAGGTNTGELFF.

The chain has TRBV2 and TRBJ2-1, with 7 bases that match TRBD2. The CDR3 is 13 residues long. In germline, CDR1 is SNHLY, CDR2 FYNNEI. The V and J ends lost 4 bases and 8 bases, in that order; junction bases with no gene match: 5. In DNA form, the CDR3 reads TGTGCCAGCAGTGTTCTAGCGGAGGATGAGCAGTTCTTC. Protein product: CASSVLAEDEQFF.

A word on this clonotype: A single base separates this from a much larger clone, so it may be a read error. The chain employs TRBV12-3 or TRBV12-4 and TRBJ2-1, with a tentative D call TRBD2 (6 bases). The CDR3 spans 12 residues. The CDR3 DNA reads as TGTGCCAGCAGTTTACTCTGGGGGGAGCAGATCTTC. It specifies CASSLLWGEQIF.